This T cell receptor (beta chain) comes out of a study of blood T cell repertoires in COVID-19. Across the whole study: The origin of the acute and convalescent COVID-19 samples was the United States, Italy and Spain. The analysed material was cDNA or gDNA that came from T cells, B-cell-depleted T cells, or PBMCs.

Per the germline V gene, CDR1 is MNHEY and CDR2 is SVGEGT. The V end was cut by 2 bases, the J end by 5 bases, with 13 bases between. CDR3 length: 14 residues. Ages ranged from roughly 18 to 100 years, with residence in fewer than 25 US areas. Before being deemed recovered, Cohort 3 donors had two negative PCRs, clearance, or symptom resolution. The protocol was immunoSEQ multiplex PCR, while the TCRdb copy is restricted to in-frame clones and leaves out a portion. Among approximately 360,000 clones listed, around 83% were seen once. What was sequenced was PBMCs or T cells enriched from blood (not recorded which). This TCR was recovered from a woman in her 50s who had recovered from COVID-19. The chain uses TRBV6-2 or TRBV6-3 and TRBJ2-7; D perhaps matches TRBD1 (6 bases). The CDR3 loop reads CASSYRTGPHEQYF. The CDR3 DNA is TGTGCCAGCAGTTACCGCACAGGGCCCCACGAGCAGTACTTC.